The TCR beta chain described here comes from a study of blood T cell repertoires in COVID-19. Study-wide background: Samples of COVID-19 (acute and convalescent) were obtained from the United States, Italy and Spain. PBMCs, B-cell-depleted T cells, or T cells were the source of the cDNA or gDNA that made up the material.

Germline CDR1 reads WNHNN; CDR2 reads SYGVQD (reference sequence). Trimming removed 0 bases from V and 9 bases from J, with 12 bases in between. The CDR3 runs 14 residues. Donors in Cohort 3 who had recovered were those with two negative PCRs, healthcare professional clearance, or resolution of their symptoms. Measured with immunoSEQ multiplex PCR; TCRdb has only the in-frame clones, and not every one. The repertoire holds around 400,000 clones, about nine tenths seen once, with about 1.8% in the top ten. The source material was PBMCs or T cells enriched from blood (not recorded which). V is TRBV10-1 and J is TRBJ2-1; D might be TRBD2 (5 bases). The sequence came from a woman aged 25 to 39 who had recovered from COVID-19. Written as DNA, the CDR3 is TGCGCCAGCAGTGAGTCGAGGGTAGTTGGTGAGCAGTTCTTC. Its protein is CASSESRVVGEQFF.